This entry is about one T cell receptor beta chain. What it recognizes is unknown. TCRdb reprocessed the multiplex PCR reads via MiXCR and lists one record per CDR3 protein. The table has 150,000 to 200,000 distinct CDR3 sequences, around a third seen once; the top ten hold around 4%. This entry belongs to a study of breast tumors, draining lymph nodes, adjacent tissues. With 3 bases removed from V and 7 bases from J, the gap between germline ends came to 21 bases. The CDR3 sequence is 15 residues long. Per the germline V gene, CDR1 is SQVTM and CDR2 is ANQGSEA. Axillary draining lymph nodes of breast cancer patients supplied the node samples. Regarding the study as a whole: The data were judged consistent with most tumor T cells coming from lymph node and expanding in tumor. Compared with lymph nodes, tumors were less diverse; compared with nontumor tissue, more.

The source of this sequence is a female donor with breast cancer. Some clones in this sample may be carry-over from other donors' samples. The sample was axillary lymph node tissue. The chain carries TRBV29-1 and TRBJ1-2; a weak D match, TRBD1 (5 bases). The CDR3 region is CSVERPGLKSAGYTF. The CDR3, as DNA: TGCAGCGTTGAGCGTCCGGGACTCAAGTCCGCTGGCTACACCTTC.